The clone carrying this T cell receptor beta chain has only a few counts. This entry is derived from a study of human T cells and chemical hapten exposure. At the level of the study: Sensitizing treatment utilized 2% DPC over an approximately 2 cm by approximately 2 cm portion of upper inner arm skin. Yields of TCR per sample differed, chiefly owing to small differences in pooled library volume. Recorded diagnoses among the mostly female patients were alopecia areata, totalis or universalis.

Each CDR3 protein gets one entry after TCRdb re-called the RACE reads with MiXCR. Among roughly 100,000 distinct CDR3 sequences listed, around 34% were seen once. Noted time point: patch test 3, about 24 weeks after DPC sensitization. Regarding treatment: therapeutic diphenylcyclopropenone sensitization with weekly scalp DPC. People who gave samples had alopecia, were 18 to 70 years old, and were suitable for DPC. The sequence derives from a man aged 40-49 years with alopecia areata. Some clones in this sample may be carry-over from other donors' samples. This specimen was whole blood, taken in connection with sensitization to the hapten diphenylcyclopropenone (DPC).

The CDR3: CATNEREEAKNIQYF. The DNA of the CDR3 is TGTGCCACTAATGAGCGGGAGGAAGCCAAAAACATTCAGTACTTC. The chain is built from TRBV24-1 and TRBJ2-4; 9 bases match TRBD2. V lost 10 bases, J lost 0 bases, and 6 bases stayed unmatched. This CDR3 is built from 15 residues. The germline CDR1 and CDR2 sequences are KGHDR and SFDVKD.